This T cell receptor beta chain is drawn from a study of beta chain features in type 1 diabetes (dated by TCRdb to between 2018 and 2020). In terms of the full investigation: No differences in mean age, gender distribution, total cell number or subset yield were found between patients and healthy donors. Naive and central memory subsets were obtained from all 30 or so donors, but regulatory and stem cell-like memory subsets were isolated from only 8 patients and roughly eight healthy donors. In the study, recently diagnosed type 1 diabetes patients and matched healthy donors were compared on the TCRB repertoires of their sorted circulating CD4+ T cell subsets. A total of around 100 million sorted cells were examined across all samples, and RNA yield correlated strongly with the number of cells per subset.

The entire isolated RNA was reverse transcribed using the High Capacity cDNA Reverse Transcription Kit, and thus expressed TCRB transcripts were sequenced. Deep immunoSEQ sequencing was performed on naive, central memory and regulatory T cell samples, with an average of about 3.57 million total reads per sample. Sorted cells were lysed in RLT buffer and RNA was extracted with DNase-treated RNeasy Micro or Mini kits, depending on cell number. Each cell subset was processed separately to prevent cross-contamination, with patient and healthy donor samples processed together. TCRB sequences were amplified from cDNA with the immunoSEQ multiplex PCR, producing 87-bp fragments spanning the CDR3 region. Sequencing of the amplicons was performed on the Illumina HiSeq platform. Concerning the study's data processing: Synthetic template baselines were used to correct PCR bias computationally, reads within Hamming distance 2 were collapsed together, and singletons that could not be merged were discarded. Reads were aligned against IMGT so that V, D and J genes, CDR3 length and insertions or deletions at six rearrangement sites could be assigned. Within each subset, clonotype counts were normalized to sorted cell number, and only after that were true diversity and Gini coefficients computed with the tcR R package. The overlap coefficient, calculated on TCRB nucleotide sequences, was used to measure repertoire sharing. Out-of-frame TCRB sequences from naive cells were analyzed to stand in for the pre-selection repertoire. TCRdb obtained this table from immuneACCESS and retained in-frame rearrangements with V and J assigned. These tables miss some clones; where compared with another copy, unresolved V genes account for less than half of the shortfall, and the remainder is unexplained. The D gene and trimming were derived from the DNA, and the V and J assignments and clone size from that table. The sample profile shows some 660,000 clones; roughly an eighth of them were found once. The ten largest account for 0.04% of the sample.

The full study reports these points: Shorter templates might have been favored by PCR, but patient and control samples were amplified and corrected together, so both groups would have been affected equally by any skew. In all four CD4+ subsets, TCRB CDR3 length was moderately but significantly shorter in type 1 diabetes patients. Sequencing cDNA rather than genomic DNA could over-represent highly expressing activated cells, although activation and CD3 levels did not differ between groups. Only small numbers of individuals were included in the HLA sub-analyses, which left unresolved whether HLA type had any influence on TCRB rearrangement. Naive, central memory and regulatory TCRB repertoires appeared to be more similar among patients than among healthy donors. Fewer insertions and more nucleotide deletions at VDJ recombination sites were observed in patients with type 1 diabetes, implying thymic rearrangement abnormalities.

Counted from cysteine to phenylalanine, this CDR3 has 15 amino acids. The CDR3 DNA has 45 bases and is translated from base 1. The germline V gene (reference sequence) specifies LNHDA as CDR1 and SQIVND as CDR2. Trimming takes 2 bases off V and 5 bases off J; junction bases not matched to a gene: 7. This clone was seen a handful of times. Its binding antigen is unknown. No base quality information exists; no much larger clone differs at one position. A single peripheral blood draw of around 120 mL on average was collected from each donor into heparinised tubes. A BD FACSAria II was used to sort naive, central memory, regulatory and stem cell-like memory CD4+ T cells with a panel that included CD45RO, CCR7, CD25, CD127, CD95 and CD27. Purity was above 98% for every sorted population. PBMCs were separated immediately by Lymphoprep density gradient centrifugation and were stained directly, without being cultured. To minimize batch effects, samples were stained and sorted in pairs, one healthy donor with one patient per experiment.

The sequence was collected from a man younger than 35 with type 1 diabetes. The chain couples TRBV19 to TRBJ2-7, with 9 bases in between that match TRBD1. Input material: naive CD4+ T cells from blood. Reading the label with the study, this specimen's cell subset or site is: true naive CD4+ T cells. CDR3 reads: CASSIQSDRGHEQYF. The DNA sequence is TGTGCCAGTAGTATACAGTCGGACAGGGGCCACGAGCAGTACTTC. Full variable domain (CDR3 extended with the reference TRBV19 and TRBJ2-7 proteins): DGGITQSPKYLFRKEGQNVTLSCEQNLNHDAMYWYRQDPGQGLRLIYYSQIVNDFQKGDIAEGYSVSREKKESFPLTVTSAQKNPTAFYLCASSIQSDRGHEQYFGPGTRLTVT.